Following are 27 T cell receptor beta chains from one sample sequenced in a study of regulatory T cells in long-lasting Graves disease. Documented time point: newly diagnosed GD, antithyroid drugs for less than 3 months. The TCR library was made from RNA that had been extracted from PBMCs in TRIzol. Arm-PCR of CDR3 regions and iRepertoire HTBI primers were used to build TCR beta libraries. Each CDR3 protein is one row after TCRdb ran MiXCR on the multiplex PCR reads. This sample has a few hundred thousand distinct CDR3 sequences, with 12% to 15% found just once. These data also formed part of another study, on T cells in Graves' hyperthyroidism and ophthalmopathy.

The specimen was peripheral blood mononuclear cells (PBMCs), collected at new diagnosis, from a patient treated with antithyroid drugs. The receptors were gathered from a woman between 50 and 59 years old with Graves disease.

This clonotype was seen a handful of times. This rearrangement joins TRBV30 to TRBJ1-5; D is uncertain. The CDR3 spans 15 residues. V lost 3 bases, J lost 1 base, and 13 bases lay in between. Per germline, CDR1 GTSNPN and CDR2 SVGIG (reference sequence). The CDR3 here is CAWRTVLKSNQPQHF. CDR3 sequence (DNA): TGTGCCTGGAGAACAGTCTTGAAGAGCAATCAGCCCCAGCATTTT.

This clonotype appeared a few times. The genes are TRBV10-3 and TRBJ2-1, with 14 nucleotides matching TRBD2. Trimming removed 6 bases from V and 9 bases from J; junction bases left unmatched: 10. This CDR3 contains 16 residues. Germline V gene data show CDR1 as ENHRY and CDR2 as SYGVKD. The CDR3 sequence is CAIRGTSGSVDSEQFF. CDR3 nucleotide sequence: TGTGCCATCAGGGGGACTAGCGGGAGTGTGGATAGTGAGCAGTTCTTC.

As concerns this clonotype: A far larger clone is a single base away, which makes a read error likely. V is TRBV11-2 and J is TRBJ2-1; possibly TRBD1 for D (6 bases). Looked up from germline, CDR1 is SGHAT and CDR2 is FQNNGV. The CDR3 covers 15 residues. V lost 1 base and J lost 10, with 17 bases in between. The DNA for the CDR3 is TGTGCCAGCAGCTTAGGAACGACAGGCTCCATCGAGCAGTTCTTC. The encoded protein is CASSLGTTGSIEQFF.

In this sample, this clonotype turned up many times. The rearrangement uses TRBV12-3 or TRBV12-4 and TRBJ2-6; D is perhaps TRBD1 or TRBD2 (5 bases each). Trimming pared 4 bases from V and 4 bases from J, leaving 11 bases between. This CDR3 region has 15 residues. CDR3 sequence reads: CASSWLGDGANVLTF. The CDR3 DNA sequence: TGTGCCAGCAGTTGGTTGGGGGACGGGGCCAACGTCCTGACTTTC.

This clonotype was observed many times. The V gene is TRBV28, the J gene TRBJ1-1; D is unclear. From germline, CDR1 is MDHEN and CDR2 SYDVKM. The V end lost 6 bases, the J end lost 12 bases, and 14 bases lay between the germline ends. CDR3 length: 11 amino acids. The CDR3: CASSRQSFSFF. The CDR3, as DNA: TGTGCCAGCAGCCGTCAGTCGTTCTCTTTCTTT.

This chain joins TRBV5-4 and TRBJ2-7, with 9 bases fitting TRBD1. After removal of 0 bases from V and 2 bases from J, the junction contained 12 bases not matched to a gene. Per the germline V gene, CDR1 is SGHNT and CDR2 is YYREEE (reference sequence). This CDR3 region has 18 residues. The CDR3 DNA sequence: TGTGCCAGCAGCTTGGCGGGACTTGGAGGGACAGGGACCTACGAGCAGTACTTC. It specifies CASSLAGLGGTGTYEQYF.

This clonotype was recorded at least ten times. V gene TRBV12-3 or TRBV12-4 combines with J gene TRBJ2-7; 9 bases align to TRBD2. V was clipped by 6 bases and J by 5 bases; unmatched bases: 11. The CDR3 covers 15 residues. In DNA form, the CDR3 reads TGTGCCAGCAGGCCTAGCCTAGCGGGACCCCACGAGCAGTACTTC. This gives the protein CASRPSLAGPHEQYF.

Many counts were recorded for this clonotype. The chain joins TRBV7-9 to TRBJ2-7; maybe TRBD1 (6 bases). The V and J ends lost 5 bases and 5 bases respectively, with 19 bases between them. CDR1 and CDR2 (germline): SEHNR, FQNEAQ (reference sequence). This CDR3 is built from 15 residues. The CDR3 here is CASSERGRGSDEQYF. CDR3 bases: TGTGCCAGCAGCGAAAGGGGCAGGGGATCAGACGAGCAGTACTTC.

This clonotype was seen at least ten times. The chain links TRBV6-1 to TRBJ2-7, with TRBD1 as a possible D gene (6 bases). V was cut by 6 bases and J by 3 bases, with 15 bases left in between. The CDR3 extends over 14 amino acids. The germline CDR1 and CDR2 sequences are MNHNS and SASEGT. The DNA for the CDR3 is TGTGCCAGCAGGAAACAGGGTTCTGGCTACGAGCAGTACTTC. This encodes CASRKQGSGYEQYF.

In this sample, this clonotype turned up a few times. This chain connects TRBV7-9 to TRBJ1-6; D uncertain. The CDR3 consists of 14 residues. V was cut by 3 bases and J by 2 bases, with 5 bases left in between. Germline CDR1 SEHNR, CDR2 FQNEAQ (reference sequence). The CDR3 DNA reads as TGTGCCAGCAGCTTTGGGACCTATAATTCACCCCTCCACTTT. Translation: CASSFGTYNSPLHF.

This clonotype was observed a few times. The rearrangement uses TRBV29-1 and TRBJ2-5, with unresolved D. The CDR3 is 12 amino acids. Trimming took 5 bases from V and 5 from J, leaving 12 bases between them. Germline CDR1 is SQVTM and CDR2 is ANQGSEA. CDR3 DNA sequence: TGCAGCGTTCCCGGGTCTCGGGAGACCCAGTACTTC. This gives the protein CSVPGSRETQYF.

V is TRBV4-1 and J is TRBJ2-1; D is unresolved. The CDR3 is 13 residues long. V was trimmed by 3 bases and J by 5 bases, leaving 8 bases between them. Germline values: CDR1 MGHRA, CDR2 YSYEKL. CDR3 region: CASSQYRNNEQFF. The CDR3 nucleotides read TGCGCCAGCAGCCAGTACCGGAACAATGAGCAGTTCTTC.

V and J are TRBV29-1 and TRBJ2-5, with 12 bases matching TRBD1. The V gene's germline CDR1 is SQVTM and CDR2 ANQGSEA. The CDR3 covers 17 residues. The V segment lost 6 bases and the J segment 4 bases; nucleotides outside the gene matches: 15. CDR3 in DNA: TGCAGCGTCGAGGGCGGGACAGGGGGCGCTCAGGGAGAGACCCAGTACTTC. Its protein is CSVEGGTGGAQGETQYF.

This clonotype was detected a few times. The chain recombines TRBV5-1 with TRBJ2-7, with 9 bases fitting TRBD2. V shed 0 bases and J 6 bases; nucleotides not matched to a gene: 4. This CDR3 contains 14 residues. Germline CDR1 and CDR2: SGHRS and YFSETQ. Here the CDR3 DNA reads TGCGCCAGCAGCTTGGGTAGCGGGAGCTCCGAGCAGTACTTC. Residues: CASSLGSGSSEQYF.

Many counts were recorded for this clonotype. This chain links TRBV28 with TRBJ2-5; 8 bases are shared with TRBD1. Germline lookup yields CDR1 MDHEN and CDR2 SYDVKM. The length of the CDR3 is 18 residues. Unmatched junction bases numbered 23, after V lost 9 bases and J lost 5 bases. CDR3: CASTKRSTGVIVGETQYF. DNA for the CDR3: TGTGCCAGTACGAAAAGGTCGACAGGGGTTATTGTCGGGGAGACCCAGTACTTC.

This clonotype occurred many times. The V gene is TRBV20-1, the J gene TRBJ2-7, with TRBD1 as a possible D gene (6 bases). Germline V CDR1 and CDR2: DFQATT, SNEGSKA (reference sequence). Trimming stripped 7 bases from V and 4 bases from J, with 17 bases between. The CDR3 has 13 residues. CDR3 sequence: CSVARGNGYEQYF. CDR3 DNA: TGCAGTGTAGCAAGGGGGAATGGATACGAGCAGTACTTC.

This rearrangement joins TRBV9 to TRBJ2-1, with a possible D match to TRBD2 (6 bases). The germline CDR1 and CDR2 sequences are SGDLS and YYNGEE. The V end lost 3 bases, the J end lost 6 bases, and 13 bases lay between the germline ends. The CDR3 consists of 14 residues. The CDR3 region is CASSAREPANEQFF. CDR3 in DNA: TGTGCCAGCAGCGCCCGGGAGCCCGCCAATGAGCAGTTCTTC.

Many counts were recorded for this clonotype. V and J are TRBV2 and TRBJ2-5, with 9 positions matching TRBD2. Germline V gives CDR1 SNHLY, CDR2 FYNNEI. Trimming took 6 bases from V and 5 from J; bases not matched to a gene: 10. The length of the CDR3 is 15 residues. The CDR3 DNA sequence: TGTGCCAGCAGACAGATAGCGGGAGTTGGGGAGACCCAGTACTTC. It encodes CASRQIAGVGETQYF.

This clonotype was seen a handful of times. The chain employs TRBV19 and TRBJ1-5; D might be TRBD1 (6 bases). The germline V gene encodes CDR1 LNHDA and CDR2 SQIVND (reference sequence). V lost 5 bases and J 4 bases, leaving 12 bases between the germline ends. CDR3 length: 14 residues. CDR3 coding DNA: TGTGCCAGTAGTGTGAACAGGGTTAATCAGCCCCAGCATTTT. This translates into CASSVNRVNQPQHF.

The gene calls are TRBV7-9 and TRBJ1-6; tentative D call: TRBD1 (6 bases). V gave up 4 bases and J gave up 5 bases, with 9 bases separating them. This CDR3 comprises 14 residues. Per germline, CDR1 SEHNR and CDR2 FQNEAQ (reference sequence). The CDR3 DNA follows: TGTGCCAGCAGCTGGAGGACAGATAATTCACCCCTCCACTTT. It translates to CASSWRTDNSPLHF.

This clonotype was counted a few times. The V call is TRBV20-1, the J call TRBJ2-3; D not certain. V was pared by 6 bases and J by 2 bases, with 9 bases between. The CDR3 runs to 12 residues. The V gene's germline CDR1 is DFQATT and CDR2 SNEGSKA (reference sequence). The CDR3 region has the DNA TGCAGTGCCCCCGGCACCACAGATACGCAGTATTTT. This gives the protein CSAPGTTDTQYF.

The chain carries TRBV28 and TRBJ1-6, with a weak D call TRBD1 (6 bases). Germline CDR1 MDHEN, CDR2 SYDVKM. The CDR3 length is 13 residues. The CDR3 nucleotides are TGTGCTGCGACAGGTATTAGGAATTCACCCCTCCACTTT. This codes for CAATGIRNSPLHF.

The chain is built from TRBV7-6 and TRBJ2-5; D not resolved. The V end was cut by 4 bases, the J end by 10 bases, with 10 bases between. The CDR3 has 11 amino acids. The V gene's germline CDR1 is SGHVS and CDR2 FNYEAQ. The CDR3 region has the DNA TGTGCCAGCAGCTCCGGAGTATTCCAGTACTTC. This codes for CASSSGVFQYF. Full variable domain (missing parts from reference TRBV7-6 and TRBJ2-5): GAGVSQSPRYKVTKRGQDVALRCDPISGHVSLYWYRQALGQGPEFLTYFNYEAQQDKSGLPNDRFSAERPEGSISTLTIQRTEQRDSAMYRCASSSGVFQYFGPGTRLLVL.

This clonotype has ten or more counts. The chain uses TRBV3-1 and TRBJ2-6; D gene ambiguous. V was cut by 3 bases and J by 4 bases, with 7 bases left in between. The CDR3 is 14 amino acids. The germline gives CDR1 LGHDT, CDR2 YNNKEL (reference sequence). The CDR3 here is CASSHRTGANVLTF. CDR3 sequence (DNA): TGTGCCAGCAGCCATCGGACCGGGGCCAACGTCCTGACTTTC.

V and J are TRBV29-1 and TRBJ2-2; 12 bases agree with TRBD1. The junction had 14 bases not matched to a gene; V was cut back by 4 bases and J by 5 bases. CDR1 is SQVTM, CDR2 ANQGSEA, per germline. CDR3 length: 18 residues. The CDR3: CSVGVGQGATLLTGELFF. CDR3 bases: TGCAGCGTTGGGGTGGGACAGGGGGCTACATTGTTGACCGGGGAGCTGTTTTTT.

This clonotype has just a few counts. The rearrangement links TRBV5-6 to TRBJ2-3; D may match TRBD1 or TRBD2 (6 bases each). The germline gives CDR1 SGHDT, CDR2 YYEEEE. The CDR3 length is 16 residues. The ends were cut back, 1 base at V and 1 base at J, with 13 bases in the middle. The CDR3 loop reads CASSLFRGRGTDTQYF. The CDR3 DNA follows: TGTGCCAGCAGCTTGTTCCGGGGGCGCGGCACAGATACGCAGTATTTT. Full variable domain (outside the CDR3, taken from reference TRBV5-6 and TRBJ2-3): DAGVTQSPTHLIKTRGQQVTLRCSPKSGHDTVSWYQQALGQGPQFIFQYYEEEERQRGNFPDRFSGHQFPNYSSELNVNALLLGDSALYLCASSLFRGRGTDTQYFGPGTRLTVL.

There are a few counts of this clonotype. V is TRBV5-4 and J is TRBJ1-2, with a possible D match to TRBD1 (5 bases). There are 15 residues in the CDR3. V was shortened by 2 bases and J by 4 bases, with 15 bases between the two germline ends. Germline CDR1 is SGHNT and CDR2 is YYREEE (reference sequence). CDR3 loop: CASSFEYSQGYGYTF. CDR3 nucleotide sequence: TGTGCCAGCAGCTTCGAATACTCTCAGGGCTATGGCTACACCTTC.